This TCR beta chain derives from a study of cytotoxic CD8 clonotypes in ibrutinib-treated CLL. General study points: Public clonotypes occurred uncommonly; on treatment, they contracted or remained stable.

Concerning this clone: The target antigen is unknown.

This table comes from immunoSEQ multiplex PCR, and its TCRdb copy is limited to in-frame clones, with some not included. There are over 130,000 clones in the sample; around 82% occur only once, and around 7.6% lies in the top ten. The source of roughly 1.9 micrograms of genomic DNA for TCR beta libraries was cryopreserved PBMCs. The CDR3 runs to 12 residues. The V and J ends lost 7 bases and 5 bases respectively, with 12 bases between them. Germline V lookup: CDR1 MDHEN, CDR2 SYDVKM. The sample here was PBMCs, taken after 36 months of ibrutinib treatment. This receptor was obtained from a human donor with chronic lymphocytic leukemia. The genes are TRBV28 and TRBJ2-7; the D call may be TRBD1 or TRBD2 (6 bases each). The CDR3 nucleotides are TGTGCCAGCAAGAGGGGGGAAAACGAGCAGTACTTC. Translating gives CASKRGENEQYF.